This T cell receptor (beta chain) derives from a study of metastatic and nonmetastatic thyroid tumors. In this sample, this clone turned up a few times. V dropped 1 base and J dropped 5; count of bases not matched to a gene: 5. The CDR3 has 16 residues. Germline V lookup: CDR1 MDHEN, CDR2 SYDVKM. TCRdb re-analyzed the PCR reads using MiXCR. There are tens of thousands of clones in the sample; around 27% occur only once, and roughly a tenth lies in the top ten. All patients were untreated before thyroid surgery. The clonotype originates from a male donor with papillary thyroid cancer or a benign thyroid nodule (not recorded which). Some clones in this sample may be carry-over from other donors' samples. The sequenced sample consisted of blood. V is TRBV28 and J is TRBJ2-2; 9 bases agree with TRBD2. As DNA, the CDR3 is TGTGCCAGCAGTTTATCCGGACTAGCGAGGACCGGGGAGCTGTTTTTT. Translation gives CASSLSGLARTGELFF.